This TCR beta chain was recorded in a study of T cells in Graves' hyperthyroidism and ophthalmopathy. General study findings and limits: A median roughly 6.6 months before onset, the model predicted ophthalmopathy.

In the case of this clonotype: Its antigen remains unknown.

The study based diagnoses on clinical symptoms, serum thyroxine and TRAb, thyroid ultrasound and orbital computed tomography. The CDR3 loop spans 15 amino acids. V was shortened by 4 bases and J by 5 bases, with 12 bases between the two germline ends. Looked up from germline, CDR1 is LNHNV and CDR2 is YYDKDF (reference sequence). Researchers took RNA transcripts and amplified the TCR beta CDR3 regions from them. The study used the HTBI primer set for a first-round RT-PCR of the TCR CDR3. From the multiplex PCR reads, TCRdb called clonotypes with MiXCR, one entry per CDR3 protein. Among under 700,000 distinct CDR3 sequences listed, around 45% were seen once.

Sequencing was done on a sample of peripheral blood or thyroid tissue (not recorded which). V is TRBV15 and J is TRBJ1-6, with a tentative D call TRBD1 (6 bases). The TCR sequence derives from a woman younger than 35 with Graves' hyperthyroidism. Written as DNA, the CDR3 is TGTGCCACCAGCAAGAGGACAGCCGATAATTCACCCCTCCACTTT. Translated, it gives CATSKRTADNSPLHF. Drawing the rest from reference TRBV15 and TRBJ1-6, the complete variable domain is DAMVIQNPRYQVTQFGKPVTLSCSQTLNHNVMYWYQQKSSQAPKLLFHYYDKDFNNEADTPDNFQSRRPNTSFCFLDIRSPGLGDTAMYLCATSKRTADNSPLHFGNGTRLTVT.